This T cell receptor beta chain was profiled in a study of T-cell reconstitution after alpha-beta-depleted transplantation in children. The CDR3 totals 15 residues. Germline loops: CDR1 SGHAT, CDR2 FQNNGV. The J segment lost 4 bases and the V segment lost 1 base, leaving 5 bases of the junction unmatched. This clonotype was seen repeatedly, ten times or more. The antigen is unknown. Unique molecular identifiers were built into the TCRbeta library. One entry per CDR3 protein results from TCRdb running MiXCR on the PCR reads. This table has 200,000 to 300,000 distinct CDR3 sequences, roughly 8% appearing once. Study-wide results and caveats: It was surviving recipient T cells and thymic progenitors that gave some patients high TCRbeta diversity at day 60. Alpha-beta T cells about two months after transplant reportedly derived from several hundred expanded graft clones. Once a year had passed after transplant, T-cell counts and diversity came mostly from newly produced T cells.

The source was PBMCs, mostly from graft donor cells, collected 180 days after TCRalphabeta/CD19-depleted stem cell transplant. The clonotype comes from a male patient younger than 18 who had a stem cell transplant for acute lymphoblastic leukemia, so the T cells may come from the graft donor. The V gene is TRBV11-2, the J gene TRBJ2-5, with 8 bases identical to TRBD2. DNA for the CDR3: TGTGCCAGCAGCTTAGGGCCGGGGGGGAGAGAGACCCAGTACTTC. Its protein product is CASSLGPGGRETQYF.